This entry lists 16 T cell receptor beta chains sequenced from one sample in a study of cytomegalovirus exposure and HLA in healthy donors. PCR primers comprised 60 Vbeta and 13 Jbeta primers. Profiled with immunoSEQ multiplex PCR; TCRdb holds only in-frame clones, not every one. The data contain roughly 110,000 clones, over 70% of them seen just once; the ten biggest clones take up around 2.3%. Sequences were obtained from PBMCs. Receptors originate from a man between 25 and 39 years old in good health and CMV-seronegative.

The CDR3 nucleotides are TGTGCCAGCAGCTTAGGAGTCCCTAACGCCATATATTTT. Translating gives CASSLGVPNAIYF. The V gene is TRBV7-9, the J gene TRBJ1-3; D is ambiguous. V was pared by 1 base and J by 11 bases, with 12 bases between. The CDR3 is 13 residues long. Germline CDR1 is SEHNR and CDR2 is FQNEAQ (reference sequence). Drawing the rest from reference TRBV7-9 and TRBJ1-3, the complete variable domain is DTGVSQNPRHKITKRGQNVTFRCDPISEHNRLYWYRQTLGQGPEFLTYFQNEAQLEKSRLLSDRFSAERPKGSFSTLEIQRTEQGDSAMYLCASSLGVPNAIYFGEGSWLTVV.

This clone is a singleton in its sample. This chain connects TRBV10-1 to TRBJ2-7; D is unclear. The CDR3 runs 13 residues. The germline V gene has CDR1 WNHNN and CDR2 SYGVQD (reference sequence). The V end lost 3 bases, the J end lost 0 bases, and 6 bases lay between the germline ends. The CDR3 coding sequence is TGCGCCAGCAGTGATGGCAGCTCCTACGAGCAGTACTTC. This sequence encodes CASSDGSSYEQYF.

The chain uses TRBV7-9 and TRBJ1-2; 7 nucleotides agree with TRBD1. The V segment lost 3 bases and the J segment 4 bases; nucleotides outside the gene matches: 2. Germline CDR1 is SEHNR and CDR2 is FQNEAQ (reference sequence). There are 13 residues in the CDR3. CDR3 amino acids: CASSLGQFYGYTF. Here the CDR3 DNA reads TGTGCCAGCAGCTTGGGACAGTTCTATGGCTACACCTTC.

Comments on this clone: Given a much more abundant clone one base away, this may be a read error. The same CDR3 arises from other DNA sequences in this sample as well. V gene TRBV7-3 combines with J gene TRBJ1-1; D not certain. V was trimmed by 2 bases and J by 1 base, leaving 5 bases between them. There are 13 residues in the CDR3. The germline V gene has CDR1 SGHTA and CDR2 FQGTGA. In nucleotides, the CDR3 is TGTGCCAGCAGCTTATCGGGGAACACTGAAGCTTTCTTT. Amino acid sequence: CASSLSGNTEAFF.

J is TRBJ2-1 and V is TRBV6-5, with D perhaps matching TRBD2 (6 bases). Germline assignment: CDR1 MNHEY and CDR2 SVGAGI. V gave up 7 bases and J gave up 9 bases, with 19 bases separating them. The CDR3 contains 14 residues. The CDR3 loop is CASKFVTSSSEQFF. The CDR3 DNA is TGTGCCAGCAAGTTTGTGACTAGTTCCAGTGAGCAGTTCTTC.

The chain is built from TRBV6-4 and TRBJ2-1, with D possibly matching TRBD1 (5 bases). The V end was cut by 3 bases, the J end by 8 bases, with 11 bases between. The CDR3 covers 13 residues. Germline loops: CDR1 MRHNA, CDR2 SNTAGT. The CDR3 region is CASSEGAMDEQFF. CDR3 bases: TGTGCCAGCAGTGAAGGGGCGATGGATGAGCAGTTCTTC.

This chain joins TRBV2 and TRBJ2-5; 7 nucleotides agree with TRBD2. CDR3 length: 15 residues. Germline trimming cut 6 bases from V and 1 base from J; bases unmatched to any gene: 8. Germline CDR1 is SNHLY and CDR2 is FYNNEI. CDR3 protein: CASSLNWGGQETQYF. DNA of the CDR3: TGTGCCAGCAGCCTTAATTGGGGGGGCCAAGAGACCCAGTACTTC.

V gene TRBV18 combines with J gene TRBJ1-1; D is ambiguous. The CDR3 spans 14 residues. Germline CDR1 is KGHSH and CDR2 is LQKENI. Between the trimmed V and J ends, which lost 3 bases and 0 bases, there was a span of 8 bases. This CDR3 is CASSPDNMNTEAFF. The DNA of the CDR3 is TGTGCCAGCTCACCCGACAACATGAACACTGAAGCTTTCTTT.

The chain employs TRBV5-4 and TRBJ2-5, with a tentative D call TRBD2 (6 bases). CDR1 is SGHNT, CDR2 YYREEE, per germline (reference sequence). The V gene lost 0 bases and the J gene lost 5 bases, with 20 bases spanning the gap. The CDR3 has 17 residues. CDR3 sequence (DNA): TGTGCCAGCAGCTTGGCCCAACTAGCTTCTTCAGCGGAGACCCAGTACTTC. It encodes CASSLAQLASSAETQYF. Using reference TRBV5-4 and TRBJ2-5 for the parts outside the CDR3, the full variable domain is ETGVTQSPTHLIKTRGQQVTLRCSSQSGHNTVSWYQQALGQGPQFIFQYYREEENGRGNFPPRFSGLQFPNYSSELNVNALELDDSALYLCASSLAQLASSAETQYFGPGTRLLVL.

This chain joins TRBV9 and TRBJ1-6, with D unresolved. The CDR3 length is 13 residues. Germline values: CDR1 SGDLS, CDR2 YYNGEE. The CDR3 DNA reads as TGTATGACCGCTAGCTCCTATAATTCACCCCTCCACTTT. Residues: CMTASSYNSPLHF.

This chain uses TRBV7-2 with TRBJ2-5; TRBD2 agrees at 11 bases. Germline V CDR1 and CDR2: SGHTA, FQGNSA. This CDR3 contains 15 residues. The J segment lost 4 bases and the V segment lost 5 bases, leaving 6 bases of the junction unmatched. CDR3 region: CASSNSGGARETQYF. Here the CDR3 DNA reads TGTGCCAGCAGCAATAGCGGGGGGGCTCGAGAGACCCAGTACTTC. Looking up the rest from reference TRBV7-2 and TRBJ2-5 gives the full variable domain: GAGVSQSPSNKVTEKGKDVELRCDPISGHTALYWYRQSLGQGLEFLIYFQGNSAPDKSGLPSDRFSAERTGGSVSTLTIQRTQQEDSAVYLCASSNSGGARETQYFGPGTRLLVL.

This sequence joins TRBV7-6 and TRBJ1-6; D perhaps matches TRBD1 (6 bases). With 7 bases removed from V and 4 bases from J, the gap between germline ends came to 11 bases. CDR3 length: 14 residues. CDR1 and CDR2 from the germline V gene are SGHVS and FNYEAQ. The CDR3 coding sequence is TGTGCCAGCACTCGGACAGAGTATAATTCACCCCTCCACTTT. Translation gives CASTRTEYNSPLHF.

The gene calls are TRBV2 and TRBJ2-5, with D perhaps matching TRBD2 (5 bases). Trimming took off 11 bases at V and 3 bases at J, with 19 bases between the two ends. The V gene's germline CDR1 is SNHLY and CDR2 FYNNEI. CDR3 size: 14 residues. CDR3 sequence: CADLLGLGKETQYF. The CDR3 coding sequence is TGTGCCGACCTGCTCGGGCTCGGGAAAGAGACCCAGTACTTC. Full variable domain (remainder filled in from reference TRBV2 and TRBJ2-5): EPEVTQTPSHQVTQMGQEVILRCVPISNHLYFYWYRQILGQKVEFLVSFYNNEISEKSEIFDDQFSVERPDGSNFTLKIRSTKLEDSAMYFCADLLGLGKETQYFGPGTRLLVL.

This rearrangement joins TRBV6-5 to TRBJ1-5; D call uncertain. V gave up 6 bases and J gave up 9 bases, with 18 bases separating them. Per germline, CDR1 MNHEY and CDR2 SVGAGI. The CDR3 contains 14 residues. CDR3 coding DNA: TGTGCCAGCAGCGACTTGGGAGAGCCGGGGCCCCAGCATTTT. Protein: CASSDLGEPGPQHF.

V is TRBV11-2 and J is TRBJ2-1; 9 bases are shared with TRBD2. Trimming took 5 bases from V and 4 from J; bases not matched to a gene: 6. Germline V CDR1 and CDR2: SGHAT, FQNNGV. The CDR3 has 15 amino acids. CDR3 bases: TGTGCCAGCAGCCAACTAGCGGGTCGATACAATGAGCAGTTCTTC. It translates to CASSQLAGRYNEQFF. Drawing the rest from reference TRBV11-2 and TRBJ2-1, the complete variable domain is EAGVAQSPRYKIIEKRQSVAFWCNPISGHATLYWYQQILGQGPKLLIQFQNNGVVDDSQLPKDRFSAERLKGVDSTLKIQPAKLEDSAVYLCASSQLAGRYNEQFFGPGTRLTVL.

The chain employs TRBV30 and TRBJ1-6; D unresolved. The CDR3 spans 12 residues. V was clipped by 3 bases and J by 6 bases, with 6 bases between them. Germline values: CDR1 GTSNPN, CDR2 SVGIG (reference sequence). The CDR3, as DNA: TGTGCCTGGAGGGCCGCTAATTCACCCCTCCACTTT. It codes for CAWRAANSPLHF.